Shown below are 28 T cell receptor beta chains from a single sample sequenced in a study of OX40 agonist ivuxolimab in advanced cancers. Produced via immunoSEQ multiplex PCR; TCRdb's table is partial and in-frame only. In the table there are more than 70,000 clones, about 85% of which are singletons. The starting material was CD4+ or CD8+ T cells sorted from blood, obtained in a trial of the OX40 agonist ivuxolimab. The source of these receptors is an adult with an advanced solid tumor such as melanoma, head and neck, liver or kidney cancer.

This clone was seen once. V gene TRBV28 combines with J gene TRBJ2-5; 7 nucleotides line up with TRBD2. V lost 6 bases to trimming and J lost 1 base; unmatched junction nucleotides: 5. The CDR3 runs 14 residues. Germline V CDR1 and CDR2: MDHEN, SYDVKM. This chain's CDR3 is CASRAGDFQETQYF. CDR3 nucleotides: TGTGCCAGCAGGGCGGGGGACTTCCAAGAGACCCAGTACTTC.

The V call is TRBV5-1, the J call TRBJ1-6; D uncertain. The CDR3 loop spans 14 amino acids. V lost 1 base, J lost 5 bases, and 7 bases lay in between. Germline CDR1 is SGHRS and CDR2 is YFSETQ. CDR3: CASSLQGNNSPLHF. The CDR3 DNA sequence: TGCGCCAGCAGCTTGCAAGGGAATAATTCACCCCTCCACTTT.

This clone counts as medium-sized. J is TRBJ1-6 and V is TRBV7-9, with D perhaps matching TRBD1 (6 bases). CDR3 length equals 15 residues. Per germline, CDR1 SEHNR and CDR2 FQNEAQ (reference sequence). Deletions cut 3 bases from V and 8 bases from J, with 14 bases between. The DNA for the CDR3 is TGTGCCAGCAGCTTCCTGGGGGCAGGGCATTCACCCCTCCACTTT. Its protein product is CASSFLGAGHSPLHF. Together with reference TRBV7-9 and TRBJ1-6, the CDR3 gives the full variable domain: DTGVSQNPRHKITKRGQNVTFRCDPISEHNRLYWYRQTLGQGPEFLTYFQNEAQLEKSRLLSDRFSAERPKGSFSTLEIQRTEQGDSAMYLCASSFLGAGHSPLHFGNGTRLTVT.

The chain recombines TRBV19 with TRBJ2-5; D may correspond to TRBD1 or TRBD2 (5 bases each). The CDR3 has 13 residues. Trimming took 6 bases from V and 5 from J, leaving 13 bases between them. Germline V gene data show CDR1 as LNHDA and CDR2 as SQIVND (reference sequence). The CDR3 spells CASSPRDAETQYF. In DNA form, the CDR3 reads TGTGCCAGTAGCCCCCGGGACGCGGAGACCCAGTACTTC.

The rearrangement joins TRBV2 to TRBJ2-2; no definite D call. V lost 6 bases, J lost 5 bases, and 16 bases lay in between. Germline values: CDR1 SNHLY, CDR2 FYNNEI. The CDR3 loop spans 15 amino acids. The CDR3 protein is CASRVGSLRTGELFF. CDR3 nucleotide sequence: TGTGCCAGCAGGGTGGGGTCCTTGAGGACCGGGGAGCTGTTTTTT.

This clone was picked up a small number of times. The chain combines TRBV30 with TRBJ2-3, with 7 bases identical to TRBD1. From germline, CDR1 is GTSNPN and CDR2 SVGIG (reference sequence). This CDR3 is built from 15 residues. V trimming: 0 bases; J trimming: 0 bases; junction bases outside the gene matches: 3. CDR3: CAWSVTGVSTDTQYF. The DNA of the CDR3 is TGTGCCTGGAGTGTAACAGGGGTGAGCACAGATACGCAGTATTTT. Using reference TRBV30 and TRBJ2-3 for the parts outside the CDR3, the full variable domain is SQTIHQWPATLVQPVGSPLSLECTVEGTSNPNLYWYRQAAGRGLQLLFYSVGIGQISSEVPQNLSASRPQDRQFILSSKKLLLSDSGFYLCAWSVTGVSTDTQYFGPGTRLTVL.

This clone was seen once. The junction departs from germline at one end; a sequencing error may be responsible. The CDR3 is CTSSSGTGGAEKLFF. CDR3 coding DNA: TGTACCAGCAGCTCCGGGACCGGGGGGGCTGAAAAACTGTTTTTT. The chain employs TRBV11-2 and TRBJ1-4, with D perhaps TRBD1 (6 bases). This CDR3 has 15 amino acids. The germline CDR1 and CDR2 sequences are SGHAT and FQNNGV.

Here the CDR3 reads CASSPESARAGTDTQYF. CDR3 in DNA: TGTGCCAGCTCACCAGAGTCGGCGCGCGCTGGCACAGATACGCAGTATTTT. This sequence joins TRBV18 and TRBJ2-3; D is undetermined. The germline V gene encodes CDR1 KGHSH and CDR2 LQKENI. With 2 bases removed from V and 1 base from J, the gap between germline ends came to 16 bases. The CDR3 totals 17 residues.

This chain connects TRBV14 to TRBJ2-6, with D possibly TRBD2 on 6 matching bases. CDR3 length: 18 residues. Germline CDR1 and CDR2: SGHDN and FVKESK. V was cut by 2 bases and J by 4 bases, with 18 bases left in between. In DNA, the CDR3 is TGTGCCAGCAGCCAAAGGAGGGCGGGAACAACAGGGGCCAACGTCCTGACTTTC. It is translated as CASSQRRAGTTGANVLTF.

V and J are TRBV7-2 and TRBJ2-7, with 9 nucleotides matching TRBD2. Per germline, CDR1 SGHTA and CDR2 FQGNSA. This CDR3 spans 14 amino acids. V gave up 6 bases and J gave up 0 bases; unmatched junction bases: 3. As DNA, the CDR3 is TGTGCCAGCAGTCGTAGCGGGAGCTCCTACGAGCAGTACTTC. Translating gives CASSRSGSSYEQYF.

The chain uses TRBV11-2 and TRBJ2-7; D is possibly TRBD1 (6 bases). Germline values: CDR1 SGHAT, CDR2 FQNNGV. Trimming pared 4 bases from V and 1 base from J, leaving 14 bases between. CDR3 size: 15 residues. The CDR3 here is CASSSAGQPSYEQYF. CDR3 DNA sequence: TGTGCCAGCAGCTCGGCAGGACAGCCTTCCTACGAGCAGTACTTC.

A single count supports this clone. The chain is built from TRBV2 and TRBJ2-3, with D unclear. V dropped 8 bases and J dropped 0 bases, with 12 bases sitting between them. This CDR3 region has 14 residues. Germline assignment: CDR1 SNHLY and CDR2 FYNNEI. The CDR3 is CASQLSTSTDTQYF. CDR3 bases: TGTGCCAGCCAGCTGAGCACTAGCACAGATACGCAGTATTTT.

This clone showed up just once. CDR3 bases: TGTGCCAGCAGCTCTACAGGGCCGGAGACCCAGTACTTC. It is translated as CASSSTGPETQYF. This chain connects TRBV5-6 to TRBJ2-5, with a tentative D call TRBD1 (6 bases). Germline values: CDR1 SGHDT, CDR2 YYEEEE. The CDR3 contains 13 residues. Trimming left V 3 bases short and J 5 bases short, with 11 bases between. The full variable domain, its missing parts supplied by reference TRBV5-6 and TRBJ2-5, is DAGVTQSPTHLIKTRGQQVTLRCSPKSGHDTVSWYQQALGQGPQFIFQYYEEEERQRGNFPDRFSGHQFPNYSSELNVNALLLGDSALYLCASSSTGPETQYFGPGTRLLVL.

The chain employs TRBV5-6 and TRBJ2-7; D not resolved. Germline values: CDR1 SGHDT, CDR2 YYEEEE. This CDR3 has 13 residues. With 0 bases removed from V and 5 bases from J, the gap between germline ends came to 9 bases. The CDR3 spells CASSLVGIDEQYF. CDR3 DNA sequence: TGTGCCAGCAGCTTGGTGGGGATCGACGAGCAGTACTTC.

The V gene is TRBV6-1, the J gene TRBJ1-5; maybe TRBD1 (5 bases). The CDR3 consists of 12 residues. V dropped 6 bases and J dropped 7 bases, with 10 bases sitting between them. CDR1 is MNHNS, CDR2 SASEGT, per germline. The CDR3 DNA is TGTGCCAGCAGCCGGGGGTACCAGCCCCAGCATTTT. This gives the protein CASSRGYQPQHF.

This rearrangement joins TRBV2 to TRBJ2-5; possibly TRBD1 for D (6 bases). The CDR3 loop spans 14 amino acids. The germline V gene encodes CDR1 SNHLY and CDR2 FYNNEI. V dropped 6 bases and J dropped 0 bases, with 11 bases sitting between them. Here the CDR3 reads CASRQGSYQETQYF. DNA for the CDR3: TGTGCCAGCAGACAGGGCTCTTACCAAGAGACCCAGTACTTC.

The V call is TRBV6-6, the J call TRBJ2-2; D might be TRBD2 (5 bases). V was clipped by 5 bases and J by 2 bases, with 9 bases between them. Germline V gene data show CDR1 as MNHNY and CDR2 as SVGAGI (reference sequence). The CDR3 consists of 14 residues. The CDR3 nucleotides are TGTGCCAGCAGTCCGGACTCAAACACCGGGGAGCTGTTTTTT. Translating gives CASSPDSNTGELFF.

The chain carries TRBV18 and TRBJ2-6; 8 bases line up with TRBD1. This CDR3 has 18 residues. The trim removed 3 bases at V and 1 base at J, leaving 8 bases unmatched. The germline V gene has CDR1 KGHSH and CDR2 LQKENI. CDR3 protein: CASSPPAGGLSGANVLTF. CDR3 nucleotides: TGTGCCAGCTCACCCCCGGCAGGGGGCTTATCTGGGGCCAACGTCCTGACTTTC.

The chain uses TRBV11-2 and TRBJ1-2; 9 positions agree with TRBD1. V lost 5 bases and J lost 6; bases outside the gene matches: 13. CDR3 length: 16 amino acids. Per germline, CDR1 SGHAT and CDR2 FQNNGV. The CDR3 reads CASSQPPGQGSDGYTF. The CDR3 DNA follows: TGTGCCAGCAGCCAACCTCCGGGACAGGGTTCTGATGGCTACACCTTC.

CDR3 residues: CASSRDAGPSSGNTIYF. DNA for the CDR3: TGCGCCAGCAGCAGGGATGCAGGTCCTAGCTCTGGAAACACCATATATTTT. The chain is built from TRBV5-1 and TRBJ1-3; no definite D call. Per the germline V gene, CDR1 is SGHRS and CDR2 is YFSETQ. The CDR3 length is 17 residues. The V end was cut by 4 bases, the J end by 0 bases, with 17 bases between. The variable domain in full, with the rest retrieved from reference TRBV5-1 and TRBJ1-3, is KAGVTQTPRYLIKTRGQQVTLSCSPISGHRSVSWYQQTPGQGLQFLFEYFSETQRNKGNFPGRFSGRQFSNSRSEMNVSTLELGDSALYLCASSRDAGPSSGNTIYFGEGSWLTVV.

The chain joins TRBV7-9 to TRBJ1-5; no definite D call. Trimming removed 4 bases from V and 4 bases from J, with 8 bases in between. Germline V gene data show CDR1 as SEHNR and CDR2 as FQNEAQ (reference sequence). The CDR3 runs 13 residues. CDR3 region: CASSYGSNQPQHF. The CDR3 nucleotides read TGTGCCAGCAGCTATGGTTCGAATCAGCCCCAGCATTTT.

V usage is TRBV7-2 and J usage is TRBJ2-7; 7 bases fit TRBD1. CDR1 and CDR2 from the germline V gene are SGHTA and FQGNSA. The ends lost 4 bases at V and 4 bases at J; junction bases unmatched: 7. The CDR3 has 14 amino acids. The CDR3 DNA sequence: TGTGCCAGCAGCTCCGTGGGACAGAGGTACGAGCAGTACTTC. As protein: CASSSVGQRYEQYF.

This clone was seen more than once but under ten times. This chain connects TRBV5-8 to TRBJ2-2; tentatively, D is TRBD2 (5 bases). From germline, CDR1 is SGHTS and CDR2 YDEGEE. The CDR3 length is 15 residues. V was trimmed by 0 bases and J by 0 bases, leaving 6 bases between them. The CDR3 region has the DNA TGTGCCAGCAGCTTGGTCGGGGCGAACACCGGGGAGCTGTTTTTT. Translating it yields CASSLVGANTGELFF.

The V gene is TRBV7-9, the J gene TRBJ2-3, with 7 positions matching TRBD2. Germline-derived CDR1 and CDR2 are SEHNR and FQNEAQ (reference sequence). The CDR3 loop spans 16 amino acids. Trimming took 8 bases from V and 3 from J; bases not matched to a gene: 14. The CDR3 sequence: CASRPGGAGGTDTQYF. For the CDR3, the DNA is TGTGCCAGCCGGCCGGGGGGTGCCGGGGGAACAGATACGCAGTATTTT.

This chain links TRBV30 with TRBJ2-5; the D is unclear. There are 17 residues in the CDR3. CDR1 and CDR2 (germline): GTSNPN, SVGIG (reference sequence). Trimming left V 0 bases short and J 5 bases short, with 22 bases between. CDR3 sequence reads: CAWSVPRMLSIGETQYF. CDR3 DNA sequence: TGTGCCTGGAGTGTACCTAGAATGCTATCCATCGGGGAGACCCAGTACTTC.

The count of this clone is one. This chain links TRBV2 with TRBJ1-2; no firm D call. Trimming took 6 bases from V and 4 from J, leaving 15 bases between them. The CDR3 is made up of 14 amino acids. Germline CDR1 is SNHLY and CDR2 is FYNNEI. The CDR3 is CASRPTESFYGYTF. For the CDR3, the DNA is TGTGCCAGCAGGCCCACAGAATCCTTCTATGGCTACACCTTC. Full variable domain (remainder filled in from reference TRBV2 and TRBJ1-2): EPEVTQTPSHQVTQMGQEVILRCVPISNHLYFYWYRQILGQKVEFLVSFYNNEISEKSEIFDDQFSVERPDGSNFTLKIRSTKLEDSAMYFCASRPTESFYGYTFGSGTRLTVV.

The chain uses TRBV11-2 and TRBJ1-5; 7 positions agree with TRBD1. The CDR3 spans 13 residues. Germline values: CDR1 SGHAT, CDR2 FQNNGV. The V segment lost 5 bases and the J segment 4 bases; nucleotides outside the gene matches: 2. CDR3: CASSGGQNQPQHF. CDR3 DNA: TGTGCCAGCAGCGGGGGACAGAATCAGCCCCAGCATTTT.

The CDR3 loop is CASNLVQGNQPQHF. In DNA, the CDR3 is TGTGCCAGCAACCTCGTACAGGGAAATCAGCCCCAGCATTTT. The chain joins TRBV28 to TRBJ1-5, with a weak D call TRBD1 (6 bases). Trimming removed 7 bases from V and 4 bases from J, with 14 bases in between. The CDR3 is 14 amino acids. Germline V lookup: CDR1 MDHEN, CDR2 SYDVKM.